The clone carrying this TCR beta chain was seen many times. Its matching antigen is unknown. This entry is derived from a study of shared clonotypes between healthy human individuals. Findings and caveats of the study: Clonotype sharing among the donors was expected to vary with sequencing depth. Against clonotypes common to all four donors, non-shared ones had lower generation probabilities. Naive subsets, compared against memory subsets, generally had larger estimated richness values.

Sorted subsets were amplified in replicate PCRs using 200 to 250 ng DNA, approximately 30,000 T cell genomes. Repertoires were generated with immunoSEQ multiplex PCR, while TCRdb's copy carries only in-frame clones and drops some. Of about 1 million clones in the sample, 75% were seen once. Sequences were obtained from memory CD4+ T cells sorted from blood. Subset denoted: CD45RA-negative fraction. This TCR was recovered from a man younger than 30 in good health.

For the CDR3, the DNA is TGTGCCAGCAGCCGGGACAGGGGGAACACTGAAGCTTTCTTT. Protein product: CASSRDRGNTEAFF. The gene calls are TRBV9 and TRBJ1-1, with 10 bases lining up with TRBD1. After removal of 4 bases from V and 1 base from J, the junction contained 1 base not matched to a gene. Germline assignment: CDR1 SGDLS and CDR2 YYNGEE. The CDR3 spans 14 residues.